This T cell receptor beta chain was sequenced in a study of blood T cell repertoires in COVID-19. As for the study in general: Spain, Italy and the United States supplied samples that represented acute and convalescent COVID-19. PBMCs, B-cell-depleted T cells, or T cells provided the cDNA or gDNA that made up the material.

The assay was immunoSEQ multiplex PCR, and TCRdb's table has in-frame clones only and misses some. The profile shows about 400,000 clones, roughly 90% of them singletons. The sample taken for sequencing was peripheral blood. This receptor was identified in a woman aged 30 to 39 with active or convalescent COVID-19.

The DNA for the CDR3 is TGCAGTACCAGGGTGAACACTGAAGCTTTCTTT. It is translated as CSTRVNTEAFF. This chain links TRBV20-1 with TRBJ1-1, with a tentative D call TRBD1 (5 bases). The germline V and J ends were trimmed by 8 bases and 0 bases, with 7 bases remaining between them. CDR1 is DFQATT, CDR2 SNEGSKA, per germline (reference sequence). There are 11 residues in the CDR3.